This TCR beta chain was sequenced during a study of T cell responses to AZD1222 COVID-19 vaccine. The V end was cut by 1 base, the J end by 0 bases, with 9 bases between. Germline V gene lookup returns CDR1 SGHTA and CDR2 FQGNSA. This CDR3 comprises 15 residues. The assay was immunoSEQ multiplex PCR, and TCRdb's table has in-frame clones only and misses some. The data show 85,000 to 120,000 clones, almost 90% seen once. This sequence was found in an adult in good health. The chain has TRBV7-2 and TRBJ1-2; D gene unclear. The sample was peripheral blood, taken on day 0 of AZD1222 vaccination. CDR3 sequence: CASSLVRATNYGYTF. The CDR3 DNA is TGTGCCAGCAGCTTAGTCCGGGCCACTAACTATGGCTACACCTTC.